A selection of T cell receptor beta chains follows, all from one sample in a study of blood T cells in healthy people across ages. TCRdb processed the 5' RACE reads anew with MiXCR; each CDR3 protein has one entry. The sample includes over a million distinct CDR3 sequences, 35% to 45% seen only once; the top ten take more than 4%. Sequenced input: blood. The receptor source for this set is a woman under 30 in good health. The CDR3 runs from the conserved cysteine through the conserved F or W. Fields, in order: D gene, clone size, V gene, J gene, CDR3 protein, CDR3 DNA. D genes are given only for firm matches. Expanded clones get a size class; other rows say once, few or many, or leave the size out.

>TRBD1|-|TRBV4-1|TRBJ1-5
CASSKVKGAPPSNQPQHF
TGCGCCAGCAGCAAAGTGAAGGGGGCGCCCCCAAGTAATCAGCCCCAGCATTTT
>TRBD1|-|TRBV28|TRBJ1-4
CASSFQGGREKLFF
TGTGCCAGCAGTTTCCAAGGGGGCAGGGAAAAACTGTTTTTT
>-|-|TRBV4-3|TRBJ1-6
CASSPEAGNSPLHF
TGCGCCAGCAGCCCTGAAGCCGGGAATTCACCCCTCCACTTT
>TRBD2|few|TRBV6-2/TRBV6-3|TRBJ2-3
CASSYSLTSRSDTQYF
TGTGCCAGCAGTTACTCGTTGACTAGCAGGTCAGATACGCAGTATTTT
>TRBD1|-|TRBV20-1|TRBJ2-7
CSAIWTGSYEQYF
TGCAGTGCAATCTGGACAGGCTCCTACGAGCAGTACTTC
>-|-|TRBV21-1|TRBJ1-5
CASSKDNRRGLGNQPQHF
TGTGCCAGCAGCAAAGATAATAGGCGAGGCCTCGGCAATCAGCCCCAGCATTTT
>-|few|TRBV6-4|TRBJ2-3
CASSDSIGRRTDTQYF
TGTGCCAGCAGTGACTCGATTGGGAGACGCACAGATACGCAGTATTTT
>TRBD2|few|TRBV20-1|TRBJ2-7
CSARVLGLAGGSNEQYF
TGCAGTGCTAGAGTATTAGGACTAGCGGGAGGATCCAACGAGCAGTACTTC
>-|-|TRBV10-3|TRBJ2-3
CAISESRAGTDTQYF
TGTGCCATCAGTGAGTCTCGCGCGGGCACAGATACGCAGTATTTT
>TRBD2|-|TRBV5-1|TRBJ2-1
CASSSLAGVSNEQFF
TGCGCCAGCAGCTCTCTAGCGGGAGTTAGCAATGAGCAGTTCTTC
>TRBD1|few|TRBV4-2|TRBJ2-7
CASSQVQGANGEQYF
TGTGCCAGCAGCCAAGTTCAGGGGGCGAACGGTGAGCAGTACTTC
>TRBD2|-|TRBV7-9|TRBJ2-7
CASSLSGVHEQYF
TGTGCCAGCAGCCTTAGCGGGGTCCACGAGCAGTACTTC
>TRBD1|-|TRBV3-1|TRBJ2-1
CAGSHRQGPISYNEQFF
TGTGCCGGCAGTCACCGACAGGGCCCAATCTCCTACAATGAGCAGTTCTTC
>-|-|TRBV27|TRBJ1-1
CASSLSQGTNTEAFF
TGTGCCAGCAGTTTATCTCAGGGAACGAACACTGAAGCTTTCTTT
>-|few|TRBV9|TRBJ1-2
CASSVGDERLNYGYTF
TGTGCCAGCAGCGTGGGGGACGAGCGTCTGAACTATGGCTACACCTTC
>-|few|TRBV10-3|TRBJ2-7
CAISQSVDGSYEQYF
TGTGCCATCAGCCAGTCGGTAGACGGCTCCTACGAGCAGTACTTC
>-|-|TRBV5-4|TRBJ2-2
CASSLDKGSGELFF
TGTGCCAGCAGCTTGGACAAGGGCTCCGGGGAGCTGTTTTTT
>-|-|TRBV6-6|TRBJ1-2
CASRAKHGYGYTF
TGTGCCAGCAGGGCTAAACACGGCTATGGCTACACCTTC
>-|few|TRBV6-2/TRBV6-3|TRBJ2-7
CASSYNPRQYF
TGTGCCAGCAGTTACAACCCGCGGCAGTACTTC
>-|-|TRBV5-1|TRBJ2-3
CASSLVGSLGDTQYF
TGCGCCAGCAGCTTGGTTGGGAGCCTTGGAGATACGCAGTATTTT
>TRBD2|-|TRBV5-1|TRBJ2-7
CASSLGVGGGTYEQYF
TGCGCCAGCAGCTTGGGGGTCGGCGGGGGGACCTACGAGCAGTACTTC
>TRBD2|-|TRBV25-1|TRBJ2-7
CASSGLTGGKEDEQYF
TGTGCCAGCAGTGGCCTAACCGGGGGGAAGGAGGACGAGCAGTACTTC
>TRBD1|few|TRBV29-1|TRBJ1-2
CSGGGGGVLNYGYTF
TGCAGCGGAGGGGGCGGAGGGGTCCTTAACTATGGCTACACCTTC
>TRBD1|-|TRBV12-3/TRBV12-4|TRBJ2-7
CASSSTGASEQYF
TGTGCCAGCAGTTCAACAGGGGCAAGCGAGCAGTACTTC
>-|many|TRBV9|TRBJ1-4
CASSPVGGVGEKLFF
TGTGCCAGCAGCCCAGTGGGGGGAGTTGGGGAAAAACTGTTTTTT
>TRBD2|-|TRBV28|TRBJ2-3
CASSFLAAFTDTQYF
TGTGCCAGCAGTTTTCTAGCGGCCTTCACAGATACGCAGTATTTT
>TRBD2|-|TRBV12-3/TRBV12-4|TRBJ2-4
CASSPPLRLAGGPENIQYF
TGTGCCAGCAGTCCCCCTCTTAGACTAGCGGGGGGCCCCGAAAACATTCAGTACTTC
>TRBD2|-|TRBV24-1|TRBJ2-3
CATSPGGATDTQYF
TGTGCCACCAGTCCCGGGGGGGCCACAGATACGCAGTATTTT
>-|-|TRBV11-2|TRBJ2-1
CASSPVAALRDEQFF
TGTGCCAGCAGCCCCGTGGCAGCCTTAAGAGATGAGCAGTTCTTC
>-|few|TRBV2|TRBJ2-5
CASIQGRVNEQYF
TGTGCCAGTATCCAGGGGCGGGTCAATGAGCAGTACTTC
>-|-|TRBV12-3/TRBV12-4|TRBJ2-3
CASSSFAGSSDTQYF
TGTGCCAGCAGTTCCTTTGCCGGGAGCTCAGATACGCAGTATTTT
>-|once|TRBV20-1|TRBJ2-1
CSAHNGSRGEQFF
TGCAGTGCACATAACGGGAGCAGAGGTGAGCAGTTCTTC
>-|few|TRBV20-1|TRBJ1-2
CSARFVVGYGYTF
TGCAGTGCCAGGTTCGTCGTAGGCTATGGCTACACCTTC
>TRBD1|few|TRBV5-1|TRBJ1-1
CASSLVGQQTEAFF
TGCGCCAGCAGCTTGGTGGGACAGCAGACTGAAGCTTTCTTT
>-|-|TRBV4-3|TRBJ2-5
CASSQGLDREQYF
TGCGCCAGCAGCCAAGGTCTGGATAGAGAGCAGTACTTC
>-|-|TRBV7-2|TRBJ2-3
CTSSLVDTQYF
TGTACCAGCAGCTTAGTTGATACGCAGTATTTT
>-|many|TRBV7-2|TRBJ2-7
CASSKYGAQMGEQYF
TGTGCCAGTTCGAAATACGGGGCGCAGATGGGCGAGCAGTACTTC
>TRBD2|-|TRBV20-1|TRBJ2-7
CSAFRRASGSYEQYF
TGCAGTGCTTTCCGAAGGGCTAGCGGATCCTACGAGCAGTACTTC
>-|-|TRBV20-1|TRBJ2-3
CSALGLTQYF
TGCAGTGCGCTGGGTTTGACGCAGTATTTT
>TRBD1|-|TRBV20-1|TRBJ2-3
CSARDRGQGWADTQYF
TGCAGTGCTAGAGATAGGGGGCAGGGTTGGGCAGATACGCAGTATTTT
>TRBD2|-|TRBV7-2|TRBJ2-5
CASSSLGGGLKETQYF
TGTGCCAGCAGCTCGCTCGGGGGAGGGCTCAAAGAGACCCAGTACTTC
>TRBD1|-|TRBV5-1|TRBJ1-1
CASSLGTGGFGKNTEAFF
TGCGCCAGCAGCTTGGGGACAGGGGGCTTTGGTAAGAACACTGAAGCTTTCTTT
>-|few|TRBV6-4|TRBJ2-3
CASSDIPGTDTQYF
TGTGCCAGCAGTGACATACCGGGAACAGATACGCAGTATTTT
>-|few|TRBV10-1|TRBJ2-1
CASFMGGEQFF
TGCGCCAGTTTTATGGGGGGCGAGCAGTTCTTC
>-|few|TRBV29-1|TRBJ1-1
CSVLGDDTEAFF
TGCAGCGTTCTGGGGGACGACACTGAAGCTTTCTTT
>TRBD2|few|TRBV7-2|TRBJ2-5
CASSTLGAGGQETQYF
TGTGCCAGCAGCACCTTGGGAGCGGGGGGGCAAGAGACCCAGTACTTC
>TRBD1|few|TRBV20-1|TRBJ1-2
CSARGQGFYGYTF
TGCAGTGCCCGGGGACAGGGATTCTATGGCTACACCTTC
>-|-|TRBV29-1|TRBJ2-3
CSVELGLPSTDTQYF
TGCAGCGTTGAACTCGGCCTCCCTAGCACAGATACGCAGTATTTT
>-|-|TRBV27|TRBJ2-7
CASSIDSSCEQYF
TGTGCCAGCAGTATTGACAGTTCCTGCGAGCAGTACTTC
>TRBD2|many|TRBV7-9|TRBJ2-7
CASSLLLAGDKSYEQYF
TGTGCCAGCAGCTTATTACTAGCGGGGGACAAGTCCTACGAGCAGTACTTC
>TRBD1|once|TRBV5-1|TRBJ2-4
CASSLGTGLAKDIQYF
TGCGCCAGCAGCTTGGGGACAGGGCTAGCCAAAGACATTCAGTACTTC
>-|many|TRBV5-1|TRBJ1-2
CASSGDYGYTF
TGCGCCAGCAGTGGGGACTATGGCTACACCTTC
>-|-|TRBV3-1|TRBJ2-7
CASSQERGTGGYEQYF
TGTGCCAGCAGCCAAGAAAGGGGAACAGGAGGCTACGAGCAGTACTTC
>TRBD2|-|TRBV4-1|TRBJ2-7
CASSQDRGGSSYEQYF
TGCGCCAGCAGCCAAGATCGAGGCGGGAGCTCCTACGAGCAGTACTTC
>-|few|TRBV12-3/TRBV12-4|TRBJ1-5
CASSWTNQPQHF
TGTGCCAGCAGTTGGACGAATCAGCCCCAGCATTTT
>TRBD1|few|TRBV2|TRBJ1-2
CASRMTGVDNYGYTF
TGTGCCAGCAGAATGACAGGGGTAGACAACTATGGCTACACCTTC